This T cell receptor (beta chain) is drawn from a study of low-dose radiotherapy and immunotherapy resistance in tumors. Germline V gives CDR1 SGDLS, CDR2 YYNGEE. The CDR3 loop spans 14 amino acids. Trimming removed 2 bases from V and 3 bases from J; junction bases left unmatched: 3. Specified time point: before trial treatment. TRAV- and TRBV-specific primers, spanning alpha and beta chains, primed first-strand cDNA. TCRs were put through around 20 PCR cycles of amplification with Phusion. A constant-region primer and the V-primer adapter served as the primer pair. One entry per CDR3 protein, called by TCRdb with MiXCR from the reads. The sample holds 70,000 to 95,000 distinct CDR3 sequences, over 15% seen once. In its sample, this clonotype was seen a few times.

The source is a male donor with prostate cancer. The chain carries TRBV9 and TRBJ1-1; 8 bases fit TRBD1. The material sequenced was PBMCs, taken before treatment. The CDR3 here is CASSVTQGDTEAFF. Written as DNA, the CDR3 is TGTGCCAGCAGCGTGACACAGGGGGACACTGAAGCTTTCTTT.